This T cell receptor (beta chain) was captured by sequencing in a study of T cell repertoires in cytomegalovirus infection (dated by TCRdb to the late 2010s). With regard to the full study: Donor HLA type was relevant to the analysis, because carriage of CMV infection together with the matching HLA type was indicated by public TCR beta signatures.

The paper as a whole reports these results and caveats: Cumulative frequency of public TCR beta family members discriminated carriers of CMV infection plus the relevant HLA type in this cohort and an independent approximately 370-donor cohort. The ex vivo response was dominated by HLA-C-restricted CMV-specific TCR beta clonotypes, and the single most frequent clonotype in two of eight donors was supplied by these HLA-C-restricted clonotypes.

As to this clonotype: There is no known antigen for this receptor. Nothing much larger sits one base from this clone, and base qualities are not available.

TCRdb records Illumina HiSeq 1500 as the sequencer. The public sequencing data were trimmed at Q25 with fastp and processed into clonotypes with MiXCR by TCRdb, which kept only in-frame beta chains. Rows matching on CDR3 protein sequence are summarized as one entry with the most common DNA and genes. Within this sample are approximately 550,000 distinct CDR3 sequences, with about 17% of them counted one time only. Around 25% of the sample is in the top ten clones. Relative to germline, V is missing 9 bases and J is missing 2 bases, with 7 bases of the junction outside any gene match. Sequences SEHNR (CDR1) and FQNEAQ (CDR2) are obtained from the germline V gene (reference sequence). Its CDR3 holds 13 amino acids, cysteine through phenylalanine. Kept here is only the CDR3 DNA, which spans 39 bases and is read in frame from base 1.

The sample was CD8+ T cells from PBMCs. This sequence was found in a human donor in good health (CMV status not recorded). Some clones in this sample may be carry-over from other donors' samples. The sequence is built from TRBV7-9 and TRBJ2-7; 7 central nucleotides agree with TRBD1. The CDR3 region: CASRGPATYEQYF. The nucleotide sequence is given as TGTGCCAGTAGGGGGCCCGCCACCTACGAGCAGTACTTC.